The subject of this entry is one TCR beta chain. Antigen specificity is unknown. Sample-barcoded 5' priming and a J-beta primer mix drove a second PCR of about 6 to 12 cycles. TCRdb recomputed calls from the 5' RACE reads with MiXCR, one row per CDR3 protein. This sample has under 850,000 distinct CDR3 sequences, with 30% to 45% found just once. Germline CDR1 and CDR2: LGHDT and YNNKEL (reference sequence). The CDR3 contains 15 residues. V lost 5 bases and J 7 bases, leaving 18 bases between the germline ends. The sample comes from a study of blood T cells in healthy people across ages. Study-wide points: In long-lived donors, naive CD4+ cell counts and diversity exceeded those of aged donors.

The source material was blood. This TCR was sampled from a man aged 18 to 35 in good health. The J gene is TRBJ2-1, the V gene TRBV3-1; D is ambiguous. CDR3 in amino acids: CASSTMPGLRNEQFF. DNA for the CDR3: TGTGCCAGCAGCACGATGCCGGGCTTAAGGAATGAGCAGTTCTTC.